Presented here are 10 T cell receptor beta chains from one specimen sequenced in a study of neurological immune-mediated disorders. TCRdb reprocessed the 5' RACE reads via MiXCR and lists one record per CDR3 protein. The table lists tens of thousands of distinct CDR3 sequences, under 5% of them singletons. The specimen was CD4+ T cells from blood. These receptors were taken from a middle-aged woman with multiple sclerosis.

At least ten counts were recorded for this clonotype. The rearrangement uses TRBV11-2 and TRBJ1-2; no clear D gene. V shed 5 bases and J shed 0 bases, with 13 bases lying between them. CDR3 length: 15 residues. Per the germline V gene, CDR1 is SGHAT and CDR2 is FQNNGV. The CDR3 DNA sequence: TGTGCCAGCAGCCTTGAGCAGGCCTCTAACTATGGCTACACCTTC. This codes for CASSLEQASNYGYTF.

Many counts were recorded for this clonotype. This chain connects TRBV20-1 to TRBJ1-2; 10 bases are shared with TRBD1. Germline trimming cut 1 base from V and 5 bases from J; bases unmatched to any gene: 19. Germline V gene data show CDR1 as DFQATT and CDR2 as SNEGSKA (reference sequence). This CDR3 contains 19 residues. Written as DNA, the CDR3 is TGCAGTGCTAGAGGGACCCCGGGACAGGGGCCAAAGGGTCCGTATGGCTACACCTTC. It codes for CSARGTPGQGPKGPYGYTF.

Many counts were recorded for this clonotype. The CDR3 spells CSANPDFQETQYF. The CDR3 bases are TGCAGCGCCAACCCGGACTTCCAAGAGACCCAGTACTTC. V is TRBV20-1 and J is TRBJ2-5; tentatively, D is TRBD2 (5 bases). CDR3 size: 13 residues. Germline values: CDR1 DFQATT, CDR2 SNEGSKA (reference sequence).

This clonotype was counted ten times or more. This chain uses TRBV9 with TRBJ2-5; 9 bases line up with TRBD2. Germline loops: CDR1 SGDLS, CDR2 YYNGEE. Trimming cost V 2 bases and J 5 bases; bases outside gene matches: 7. CDR3 length: 15 amino acids. The CDR3: CASSVGAGGGETQYF. As DNA, the CDR3 is TGTGCCAGCAGCGTGGGAGCGGGGGGAGGTGAGACCCAGTACTTC.

Many counts were recorded for this clonotype. J is TRBJ1-2 and V is TRBV5-6; D is uncertain. The germline V and J ends were trimmed by 4 bases and 8 bases, with 21 bases remaining between them. The CDR3 is made up of 15 amino acids. CDR1 and CDR2 from the germline V gene are SGHDT and YYEEEE. CDR3 residues: CASSHIPGSRVGYTF. The DNA for the CDR3 is TGTGCCAGCAGCCACATTCCCGGGAGTCGTGTAGGCTACACCTTC.

The rearrangement joins TRBV5-6 to TRBJ1-1, with D perhaps TRBD1 (6 bases). The CDR3 extends over 15 amino acids. Looked up from germline, CDR1 is SGHDT and CDR2 is YYEEEE. Trimming cost V 4 bases and J 3 bases, with 16 bases left between them. The CDR3 DNA sequence: TGTGCCAGCAGCGAACAGGGATTTGGTGACACTGAAGCTTTCTTT. Its translation: CASSEQGFGDTEAFF. Full variable domain (missing parts from reference TRBV5-6 and TRBJ1-1): DAGVTQSPTHLIKTRGQQVTLRCSPKSGHDTVSWYQQALGQGPQFIFQYYEEEERQRGNFPDRFSGHQFPNYSSELNVNALLLGDSALYLCASSEQGFGDTEAFFGQGTRLTVV.

This clonotype was detected many times. The chain carries TRBV5-5 and TRBJ2-7; 7 nucleotides line up with TRBD1. The CDR3 has 15 residues. Germline trimming cut 0 bases from V and 2 bases from J; bases unmatched to any gene: 5. Germline assignment: CDR1 SGHKS and CDR2 YYEKEE (reference sequence). The CDR3 spells CASSLGGTDAYEQYF. The CDR3 DNA follows: TGTGCCAGCAGCTTGGGTGGGACAGACGCCTACGAGCAGTACTTC.

This clonotype was seen repeatedly, ten times or more. The chain employs TRBV6-6 and TRBJ1-6; D unresolved. Trimming removed 7 bases at V and 13 bases at J, with 11 bases between. CDR1 and CDR2 from the germline V gene are MNHNY and SVGAGI (reference sequence). CDR3 length: 11 amino acids. Here the CDR3 reads CASNLVGPLHF. CDR3 nucleotides: TGTGCCAGCAACTTAGTGGGGCCCCTCCACTTT.

This clonotype was observed at least ten times. The V gene is TRBV3-1, the J gene TRBJ1-2; 9 bases map to TRBD1. Trimming at V came to 2 bases and at J to 2 bases, leaving 3 bases not matched to a gene. Germline-derived CDR1 and CDR2 are LGHDT and YNNKEL (reference sequence). The CDR3 spans 15 residues. CDR3 in amino acids: CASSQLGTGNYGYTF. The CDR3 DNA sequence: TGTGCCAGCAGCCAACTGGGGACAGGGAACTATGGCTACACCTTC.

This clonotype was seen at least ten times. V usage is TRBV6-2 or TRBV6-3 and J usage is TRBJ2-1; the D is unclear. The ends were cut back, 3 bases at V and 0 bases at J, with 18 bases in the middle. Germline values: CDR1 MNHEY, CDR2 SVGEGT. The CDR3 loop spans 18 amino acids. The CDR3: CASSYYPPHRSSYNEQFF. Here the CDR3 DNA reads TGTGCCAGCAGTTATTACCCCCCACATAGAAGCTCCTACAATGAGCAGTTCTTC.